This TCR beta chain comes out of a study of cytomegalovirus exposure and HLA in healthy donors. Broader study findings: Researchers reportedly found TCR beta sequences accurately predicted most subjects' HLA-A and HLA-B alleles. Earlier analysis looked at TCR beta V segments, and most were productive about 87% or about 30% of the time.

60 Vbeta and 13 Jbeta primers were used in PCR. Only in-frame clones appear in the TCRdb table, and some are missing; sequencing was by immunoSEQ multiplex PCR. Among approximately 260,000 clones, about nine tenths were seen once, and the ten largest hold approximately 1.5%. Trimming at V came to 1 base and at J to 6 bases, leaving 4 bases not matched to a gene. This CDR3 contains 14 residues. Germline values: CDR1 SGHDN, CDR2 FVKESK. On this clone: What it recognizes is unknown.

The gene calls are TRBV14 and TRBJ1-2; 8 nucleotides agree with TRBD1. The sequence was collected from a girl aged 2 to 10 in good health and CMV-seronegative. The sample consisted of PBMCs. The DNA of the CDR3 is TGTGCCAGCAGCCAAGTCGGACAGGGAAATGGCTACACCTTC. It is translated as CASSQVGQGNGYTF.